The rows below give T cell receptor beta chains drawn from one sample of a study of blood T cells in healthy people across ages. TCRdb passed the 5' RACE reads through MiXCR, listing each CDR3 protein once. Of about 1 million distinct CDR3 sequences in the sample, more than 40% were seen once. Source material: blood. These receptors originate from a woman in her fifties or sixties in good health. Each CDR3 is given with its conserved first and last residue. D genes are given only for firm matches. Clone size appears in some rows only: once, few, many, or a class for an expanded clone.

clone size: NA; J gene: TRBJ1-5; V gene: TRBV2; D gene: TRBD1; CDR3 DNA: TGTGCCAGCAGGGGAGGGCAGGGGGGCAATCAGCCCCAGCATTTT; CDR3 protein: CASRGGQGGNQPQHF
clone size: few; J gene: TRBJ2-2; V gene: TRBV9; D gene: TRBD1; CDR3 DNA: TGTGCCAGCAGCGTTTATGACAGGGTGAACACCGGGGAGCTGTTTTTT; CDR3 protein: CASSVYDRVNTGELFF
clone size: many; J gene: TRBJ2-3; V gene: TRBV27; D gene: TRBD1; CDR3 DNA: TGTGCCAGTGGACAGGGACTTCTGTCGCAGTATTTT; CDR3 protein: CASGQGLLSQYF
clone size: many; J gene: TRBJ1-4; V gene: TRBV6-2/TRBV6-3; D gene: NA; CDR3 DNA: TGTGCCAGCAGTTACGACGAGAAACTGTTTTTT; CDR3 protein: CASSYDEKLFF
clone size: NA; J gene: TRBJ2-5; V gene: TRBV7-2; D gene: NA; CDR3 DNA: TGTGCCAGCAGCTTATACGAGTTAGAGACCCAGTACTTC; CDR3 protein: CASSLYELETQYF
clone size: NA; J gene: TRBJ2-7; V gene: TRBV30; D gene: TRBD2; CDR3 DNA: TGTGCCTGGAGTGGCACTAGCGGGAGGTACGAGCAGTACTTC; CDR3 protein: CAWSGTSGRYEQYF
clone size: many; J gene: TRBJ1-1; V gene: TRBV3-1; D gene: NA; CDR3 DNA: TGTGCCAGCAGCCAAGATGGGAGGTTCCCCGATGAAGCTTTCTTT; CDR3 protein: CASSQDGRFPDEAFF
clone size: few; J gene: TRBJ1-2; V gene: TRBV6-6; D gene: TRBD1; CDR3 DNA: TGTGCCAGCAGCCAAACAAATGGACAGGGGGCTGGCTACACCTTC; CDR3 protein: CASSQTNGQGAGYTF
clone size: NA; J gene: TRBJ2-1; V gene: TRBV2; D gene: NA; CDR3 DNA: TGTGCCAGCAGTGCGACCAATGAGCAGTTCTTC; CDR3 protein: CASSATNEQFF
clone size: NA; J gene: TRBJ1-3; V gene: TRBV14; D gene: TRBD1; CDR3 DNA: TGTGCCAGCAGCCCGACAGGGAGCTCTGGAAACACCATATATTTT; CDR3 protein: CASSPTGSSGNTIYF
clone size: NA; J gene: TRBJ2-1; V gene: TRBV9; D gene: TRBD2; CDR3 DNA: TGTGCCAGCAGCGTAGGTCTAGCGGGAGTGGATGAGCAGTTCTTC; CDR3 protein: CASSVGLAGVDEQFF
clone size: few; J gene: TRBJ1-6; V gene: TRBV12-5; D gene: NA; CDR3 DNA: TGTGCTAGTGGCACGCAGGAGGAAATTTATAATTCACCCCTCCACTTT; CDR3 protein: CASGTQEEIYNSPLHF
clone size: NA; J gene: TRBJ2-3; V gene: TRBV6-5; D gene: NA; CDR3 DNA: TGTGCCAGCAGTTACCTCAGGGCAGGGGGCACAGATACGCAGTATTTT; CDR3 protein: CASSYLRAGGTDTQYF
clone size: NA; J gene: TRBJ2-7; V gene: TRBV20-1; D gene: TRBD2; CDR3 DNA: TGCAGTGCTATACTAGCGGGAGGTTCCTACAATGAGCAGTACTTC; CDR3 protein: CSAILAGGSYNEQYF
clone size: NA; J gene: TRBJ2-7; V gene: TRBV11-2; D gene: NA; CDR3 DNA: TGTGCCAGCAGCCATAGAAACAGGTTTTACGAGCAGTACTTC; CDR3 protein: CASSHRNRFYEQYF
clone size: few; J gene: TRBJ2-5; V gene: TRBV28; D gene: TRBD1; CDR3 DNA: TGTGCCAGCAGCCCTCCCGGGACAGCCCAAGAGACCCAGTACTTC; CDR3 protein: CASSPPGTAQETQYF
clone size: NA; J gene: TRBJ2-5; V gene: TRBV7-3; D gene: NA; CDR3 DNA: TGTGCCAGCAGCTTAACCCTTTTTGGAGAGCAGTACTTC; CDR3 protein: CASSLTLFGEQYF
clone size: many; J gene: TRBJ2-4; V gene: TRBV12-3/TRBV12-4; D gene: NA; CDR3 DNA: TGTGCCAGCAATCGGGACATGGGATCAGAACAGTACTTC; CDR3 protein: CASNRDMGSEQYF
clone size: NA; J gene: TRBJ2-5; V gene: TRBV5-1; D gene: TRBD2; CDR3 DNA: TGCGCCAGCAGGAGCGGGAGGTATCAAGAGACCCAGTACTTC; CDR3 protein: CASRSGRYQETQYF
clone size: NA; J gene: TRBJ2-5; V gene: TRBV12-3/TRBV12-4; D gene: NA; CDR3 DNA: TGTGCCAGCAGTTTAAAGGCGGAGACCCAGTACTTC; CDR3 protein: CASSLKAETQYF
clone size: few; J gene: TRBJ2-3; V gene: TRBV6-6; D gene: NA; CDR3 DNA: TGTGCCAGCATATTACAGGCCACAGATACGCAGTATTTT; CDR3 protein: CASILQATDTQYF
clone size: NA; J gene: TRBJ2-7; V gene: TRBV30; D gene: NA; CDR3 DNA: TGTGCCTGGAGGGATTCTTACGAGCAGTACTTC; CDR3 protein: CAWRDSYEQYF
clone size: NA; J gene: TRBJ1-5; V gene: TRBV20-1; D gene: NA; CDR3 DNA: TGCAGTGCTAGAGAGAGTAGGGACGTTCAGCCCCAGCATTTT; CDR3 protein: CSARESRDVQPQHF
clone size: NA; J gene: TRBJ2-7; V gene: TRBV10-3; D gene: TRBD1; CDR3 DNA: TGTGCCATCACGCGACAGGGCGATGACGAGCAGTACTTC; CDR3 protein: CAITRQGDDEQYF
clone size: NA; J gene: TRBJ2-7; V gene: TRBV2; D gene: TRBD2; CDR3 DNA: TGTGCCAGCAGTGATCCAAGACTAGCGGTTTACAATGAGCAGTACTTC; CDR3 protein: CASSDPRLAVYNEQYF
clone size: NA; J gene: TRBJ2-5; V gene: TRBV20-1; D gene: NA; CDR3 DNA: TGCAGTGCTAGTAAGGAGGAGACCCAGTACTTC; CDR3 protein: CSASKEETQYF
clone size: few; J gene: TRBJ2-5; V gene: TRBV4-1; D gene: TRBD2; CDR3 DNA: TGCGCCAGCAGCCAAGGCTCCGCGGACACCCTGCTAGCGGGAGTGGAAGAGACCCAGTACTTC; CDR3 protein: CASSQGSADTLLAGVEETQYF
clone size: NA; J gene: TRBJ2-7; V gene: TRBV4-1; D gene: NA; CDR3 DNA: TGCGCCAGCAGCCCGCCCTCACAAACAGGGAGCTCCTACGAGCAGTACTTC; CDR3 protein: CASSPPSQTGSSYEQYF
clone size: few; J gene: TRBJ2-3; V gene: TRBV7-2; D gene: TRBD2; CDR3 DNA: TGTGCCAGCAGCTTAGGGGTAGCGGGAGCCTCAGATACGCAGTATTTT; CDR3 protein: CASSLGVAGASDTQYF
clone size: few; J gene: TRBJ2-1; V gene: TRBV24-1; D gene: TRBD2; CDR3 DNA: TGTGCCACCAGTGAAACTAGCGGCATCAAACACAATGAGCAGTTCTTC; CDR3 protein: CATSETSGIKHNEQFF
clone size: NA; J gene: TRBJ2-1; V gene: TRBV29-1; D gene: NA; CDR3 DNA: TGCAGCGTTACGGGACCGGCAGTCCTGAACAATGAGCAGTTCTTC; CDR3 protein: CSVTGPAVLNNEQFF
clone size: NA; J gene: TRBJ2-1; V gene: TRBV5-6; D gene: TRBD2; CDR3 DNA: TGTGCCAGCTGCCCTCACACGGGTATGAGGAGCGGGGAAGAGCAGTTCTTC; CDR3 protein: CASCPHTGMRSGEEQFF
clone size: NA; J gene: TRBJ1-1; V gene: TRBV7-9; D gene: TRBD1; CDR3 DNA: TGTGCCAGCAGCTTATGGATGGGACAGGGTGGGGGGACTGAAGCTTTCTTT; CDR3 protein: CASSLWMGQGGGTEAFF
clone size: NA; J gene: TRBJ2-3; V gene: TRBV6-6; D gene: NA; CDR3 DNA: TGTGCCAGCAGTTACCCCGGGGCGACAGATACGCAGTATTTT; CDR3 protein: CASSYPGATDTQYF
clone size: few; J gene: TRBJ2-5; V gene: TRBV20-1; D gene: NA; CDR3 DNA: TGCAGTGTTCAGGCCTTCAGCGAGACCCAGTACTTC; CDR3 protein: CSVQAFSETQYF
clone size: few; J gene: TRBJ2-7; V gene: TRBV10-3; D gene: NA; CDR3 DNA: TGTGCCACCGGGGACACTCAATACGAGCAGTACTTC; CDR3 protein: CATGDTQYEQYF
clone size: NA; J gene: TRBJ2-7; V gene: TRBV27; D gene: TRBD2; CDR3 DNA: TGTGCCAGCAAGAGCGGGAGTAGCGACGAGCAGTACTTC; CDR3 protein: CASKSGSSDEQYF
clone size: many; J gene: TRBJ2-7; V gene: TRBV4-2; D gene: TRBD2; CDR3 DNA: TGTGCCAGCAGCCAAGATCGGGGGGCCTACGAGCAGTACTTC; CDR3 protein: CASSQDRGAYEQYF
clone size: few; J gene: TRBJ1-5; V gene: TRBV20-1; D gene: NA; CDR3 DNA: TGCAGTGCTAGAGCGGCCGGGGGGGCCAATCAGCCCCAGCATTTT; CDR3 protein: CSARAAGGANQPQHF
clone size: once; J gene: TRBJ2-5; V gene: TRBV9; D gene: TRBD1; CDR3 DNA: TGTGCCAGCAGCGTATTTGGGACAGAACAAGAGACCCAGTACTTC; CDR3 protein: CASSVFGTEQETQYF
clone size: many; J gene: TRBJ1-2; V gene: TRBV5-1; D gene: TRBD1; CDR3 DNA: TGTGCCAGCAGCGTGGACAGGGCGAACTATGGCTACACCTTC; CDR3 protein: CASSVDRANYGYTF
clone size: few; J gene: TRBJ2-7; V gene: TRBV28; D gene: NA; CDR3 DNA: TGTGCCCATGGGGGGTTTCTCTACGAGCAGTACTTC; CDR3 protein: CAHGGFLYEQYF
clone size: NA; J gene: TRBJ2-4; V gene: TRBV6-1; D gene: NA; CDR3 DNA: TGTGTCAGCAGTGACATAGGGAACACGGAAAACATTCAGTACTTC; CDR3 protein: CVSSDIGNTENIQYF
clone size: NA; J gene: TRBJ2-7; V gene: TRBV6-5; D gene: TRBD1; CDR3 DNA: TGTGCCAGCAGTTACTCTGTTCCCGGGACAGGTCTGGGCGAGCAGTACTTC; CDR3 protein: CASSYSVPGTGLGEQYF
clone size: NA; J gene: TRBJ2-7; V gene: TRBV29-1; D gene: NA; CDR3 DNA: TGCAGCGTTGAAGAGGCGGGGACCGAGTACGAGCAGTACTTC; CDR3 protein: CSVEEAGTEYEQYF
clone size: NA; J gene: TRBJ2-3; V gene: TRBV20-1; D gene: NA; CDR3 DNA: TGCAGTGCTACAGACTGGGCCAAAAAGGAAGATACGCAGTATTTT; CDR3 protein: CSATDWAKKEDTQYF
clone size: NA; J gene: TRBJ2-1; V gene: TRBV6-5; D gene: TRBD2; CDR3 DNA: TGTGCCAGCAGTAAATTGGGAGGGGATGAGCAGTTCTTC; CDR3 protein: CASSKLGGDEQFF
clone size: few; J gene: TRBJ1-4; V gene: TRBV27; D gene: NA; CDR3 DNA: TGTGCCAGCAGTCCTCGGGGGGCTAATGAAAAACTGTTTTTT; CDR3 protein: CASSPRGANEKLFF
clone size: NA; J gene: TRBJ1-4; V gene: TRBV30; D gene: NA; CDR3 DNA: TGTGCCTCCCCGGGGGCAACTAATGAAAAACTGTTTTTT; CDR3 protein: CASPGATNEKLFF
clone size: many; J gene: TRBJ2-5; V gene: TRBV28; D gene: NA; CDR3 DNA: TGTGCCAGCAACGTGGGACGGGAGACCCAGTACTTC; CDR3 protein: CASNVGRETQYF
clone size: NA; J gene: TRBJ2-1; V gene: TRBV29-1; D gene: TRBD2; CDR3 DNA: TGCAGCGTTGGGAGCGGGAGATATATCAATGAGCAGTTCTTC; CDR3 protein: CSVGSGRYINEQFF
clone size: NA; J gene: TRBJ1-2; V gene: TRBV7-2; D gene: NA; CDR3 DNA: TGTGCCAGCAGCGCCGAGGGGGGGGCTTATGCTCCCTATGGCTACACCTTC; CDR3 protein: CASSAEGGAYAPYGYTF
clone size: NA; J gene: TRBJ2-1; V gene: TRBV27; D gene: TRBD1; CDR3 DNA: TGTGCCAGCCGTTGGACAGGGGCATACAATGAGCAGTTCTTC; CDR3 protein: CASRWTGAYNEQFF